The rows below give T cell receptor beta chains drawn from one sample of a study of OX40 agonist ivuxolimab in advanced cancers. Profiling relied on immunoSEQ multiplex PCR, and the TCRdb table lists in-frame clones only, not all of them. The sample lists 100,000 to 140,000 clones; 91% were seen once. This specimen was CD4+ or CD8+ T cells sorted from blood, taken in a trial of the OX40 agonist ivuxolimab. Receptor source: an adult with an advanced solid tumor such as melanoma, head and neck, liver or kidney cancer. CDR3s include the opening cysteine and the closing phenylalanine or tryptophan. A D gene is named only where the DNA matches it firmly. Where a row states a size, it is once, few, many or the class of an expanded clone; other rows omit it.

TRBV7-9,.,TRBD1,TRBJ1-1,CASSLGQGHTEAFF,TGTGCCAGCAGCTTAGGACAGGGGCACACTGAAGCTTTCTTT
TRBV10-3,.,.,TRBJ1-5,CAIGRNQPQHF,TGTGCCATCGGCAGAAATCAGCCCCAGCATTTT
TRBV19,once,.,TRBJ1-2,CASSPGGNYGYTF,TGTGCCAGTAGTCCCGGGGGCAACTATGGCTACACCTTC
TRBV7-2,.,.,TRBJ2-2,CASSSSPGTASAGELFF,TGTGCCAGCAGCTCGAGCCCCGGGACCGCGTCCGCCGGGGAGCTGTTTTTT
TRBV7-9,.,TRBD1,TRBJ2-2,CASSFPGQGAGELFF,TGTGCCAGCAGCTTTCCGGGACAGGGAGCCGGGGAGCTGTTTTTT
TRBV18,.,.,TRBJ1-3,CASSPLMGDRSSGNTIYF,TGTGCCAGCTCACCACTGATGGGGGATCGTAGCTCTGGAAACACCATATATTTT
TRBV28,.,.,TRBJ1-1,CASSSEGLGGMNTEAFF,TGTGCCAGCAGTTCGGAGGGGTTAGGGGGAATGAACACTGAAGCTTTCTTT
TRBV4-1,once,.,TRBJ1-4,CASNLARNEKLFF,TGCGCCAGCAACCTAGCCCGGAATGAAAAACTGTTTTTT
TRBV6-4,once,TRBD2,TRBJ2-2,CASSDSRREVPLILNTGELFF,TGTGCCAGCAGTGACTCAAGGCGGGAGGTACCCTTGATACTGAACACCGGGGAGCTGTTTTTT
TRBV4-3,.,.,TRBJ1-3,CASSQDPHPSGNTIYF,TGCGCCAGCAGCCAAGACCCACACCCTTCTGGAAACACCATATATTTT
TRBV19,.,TRBD2,TRBJ2-7,CASSLLAGGTSGRHEQYF,TGTGCCAGTAGTCTCCTCGCCGGTGGGACTAGCGGGAGACACGAGCAGTACTTC
TRBV27,.,TRBD1,TRBJ2-2,CASSLLGTEPGELFF,TGTGCCAGCAGTTTATTGGGGACAGAGCCCGGGGAGCTGTTTTTT
TRBV6-5,.,.,TRBJ2-3,CASSRPLLDTQYF,TGTGCCAGCAGCCGCCCCTTGTTGGATACGCAGTATTTT
TRBV18,.,.,TRBJ2-3,CASSPGRTDTQYF,TGTGCCAGCTCACCAGGGAGGACAGATACGCAGTATTTT
TRBV11-2,.,.,TRBJ1-5,CASSLDRLSNQPQHF,TGTGCCAGCAGCTTAGATCGTCTGAGCAATCAGCCCCAGCATTTT
TRBV6-5,once,TRBD1,TRBJ2-7,CASSHSGGGEQYF,TGTGCCAGCAGTCACTCAGGGGGCGGCGAGCAGTACTTC
TRBV5-4,.,.,TRBJ1-5,CASSQDSRAGDNQPQHF,TGTGCCAGCAGCCAAGATTCTAGGGCAGGAGACAATCAGCCCCAGCATTTT
TRBV27,few,TRBD1,TRBJ1-6,CASSSQGFHSPLHF,TGTGCCAGCAGTTCACAGGGGTTCCATTCACCCCTCCACTTT
TRBV5-4,.,.,TRBJ2-1,CASSGGDHPRDNEQFF,TGTGCCAGCAGCGGCGGGGACCACCCTAGAGACAATGAGCAGTTCTTC
TRBV27,.,.,TRBJ1-3,CASSRRGGRGLGNTIYF,TGTGCCAGCAGCCGACGGGGGGGGCGGGGACTTGGAAACACCATATATTTT
TRBV14,.,.,TRBJ2-3,CASSQDLSDTQYF,TGTGCCAGCAGCCAAGATCTCTCAGATACGCAGTATTTT
TRBV4-1,.,.,TRBJ2-7,CASSQGLGGPSYEQYF,TGCGCCAGCAGCCAAGGTCTGGGGGGACCCTCCTACGAGCAGTACTTC
TRBV6-5,.,.,TRBJ1-5,CASSYAQGNQPQHF,TGTGCCAGCAGTTACGCACAGGGTAATCAGCCCCAGCATTTT
TRBV6-1,.,.,TRBJ1-5,CASSDRGQPQHF,TGTGCCAGCAGTGACCGCGGGCAGCCCCAGCATTTT
TRBV7-3,.,.,TRBJ2-1,CASSPGGLDEQFF,TGTGCCAGCAGCCCAGGAGGTTTGGATGAGCAGTTCTTC
TRBV19,.,.,TRBJ2-7,CASSMGGRTGYGSSYEQYF,TGTGCCAGTAGTATGGGGGGCCGGACAGGCTACGGGAGCTCCTACGAGCAGTACTTC
TRBV6-6,.,TRBD1,TRBJ2-2,CATRTGANTGELFF,TGTGCCACCAGGACAGGGGCGAACACCGGGGAGCTGTTTTTT
TRBV19,.,.,TRBJ1-5,CASRGASSQPQHF,TGTGCCAGTAGGGGGGCGAGTTCTCAGCCCCAGCATTTT
TRBV5-6,.,.,TRBJ2-7,CASSQTGYEQYF,TGTGCCAGCAGCCAGACAGGCTACGAGCAGTACTTC
TRBV23-1,.,.,TRBJ1-4,CAITFRRNNEKLFF,TGCGCCATAACCTTTAGACGGAATAATGAAAAACTGTTTTTT
TRBV30,.,TRBD1,TRBJ1-2,CAWIRQGNYGYTF,TGTGCCTGGATACGACAGGGGAACTATGGCTACACCTTC
TRBV7-9,.,TRBD2,TRBJ2-7,CASSLAGLAGVPGYEQYF,TGTGCCAGCAGCTTAGCGGGACTAGCGGGAGTACCGGGCTACGAGCAGTACTTC
TRBV28,.,.,TRBJ2-1,CASTVQSPNEQFF,TGTGCCAGCACGGTCCAGTCTCCCAATGAGCAGTTCTTC
TRBV19,.,TRBD1,TRBJ1-6,CASSHQGEYSPLHF,TGTGCCAGTAGTCACCAGGGGGAGTATTCACCCCTCCACTTT
TRBV19,.,TRBD1,TRBJ2-2,CATAGTGRTGELFF,TGTGCCACCGCCGGGACAGGGAGGACCGGGGAGCTGTTTTTT
TRBV5-4,.,.,TRBJ2-7,CASSETARPAEQYF,TGTGCCAGCAGCGAGACAGCCCGCCCGGCCGAGCAGTACTTC
TRBV11-3,.,.,TRBJ1-3,CASSPDRNTIYF,TGTGCCAGCAGCCCCGACCGGAACACCATATATTTT
TRBV5-1,.,TRBD1,TRBJ2-3,CASKPGQGFTDTQYF,TGCGCCAGTAAGCCGGGACAGGGGTTCACAGATACGCAGTATTTT
TRBV9,.,.,TRBJ1-2,CASSVSGRAGGYTF,TGTGCCAGCAGCGTATCGGGCAGGGCAGGCGGCTACACCTTC
TRBV29-1,.,.,TRBJ1-2,CSVLGIQLHHQDYGYTF,TGCAGCGTTCTAGGGATACAACTCCACCATCAAGACTATGGCTACACCTTC
TRBV27,.,.,TRBJ1-2,CASSFGQNYGYTF,TGTGCCAGCAGTTTTGGACAGAACTATGGCTACACCTTC
TRBV28,.,.,TRBJ1-1,CASSTQTRELMNTEAFF,TGTGCCAGCAGTACCCAGACCCGTGAACTCATGAACACTGAAGCTTTCTTT
TRBV2,.,TRBD1,TRBJ1-4,CASSGGVGEKLFF,TGTGCCAGCTCAGGGGGGGTGGGTGAAAAACTGTTTTTT
TRBV10-3,.,.,TRBJ1-2,CAISVVSPGSGYGYTF,TGTGCCATCAGTGTCGTATCCCCAGGGTCTGGCTATGGCTACACCTTC
TRBV11-2,.,TRBD1,TRBJ1-1,CASSANRGDTEAFF,TGTGCCAGCAGCGCCAACAGGGGTGACACTGAAGCTTTCTTT
TRBV6-5,.,.,TRBJ2-5,CASSRRRRETQYF,TGTGCCAGCAGCCGCCGCCGGCGAGAGACCCAGTACTTC
TRBV18,.,.,TRBJ2-7,CASSPSEGSGYEQYF,TGTGCCAGCTCACCATCGGAAGGGTCTGGCTACGAGCAGTACTTC
TRBV7-9,.,.,TRBJ2-7,CASSSRAAAAYEQYF,TGTGCCAGCAGCTCCCGAGCAGCCGCGGCCTACGAGCAGTACTTC
TRBV7-8,.,TRBD1,TRBJ1-1,CASSRQGTYTEAFF,TGTGCCAGCAGCCGACAGGGAACCTACACTGAAGCTTTCTTT
TRBV7-3,.,.,TRBJ1-1,CASSIRENTEAFF,TGTGCCAGCAGCATCAGGGAAAACACTGAAGCTTTCTTT
TRBV7-2,.,.,TRBJ2-2,CASSPAYLTGELFF,TGTGCCAGCAGCCCGGCGTACCTCACCGGGGAGCTGTTTTTT
TRBV28,.,TRBD1,TRBJ1-1,CASSHRGYDAEAFF,TGTGCCAGCAGTCACAGGGGTTATGACGCTGAAGCTTTCTTT
TRBV28,.,.,TRBJ2-7,CASSLPLPRPEQYF,TGTGCCAGCAGTTTACCCCTCCCACGGCCCGAGCAGTACTTC
TRBV11-2,.,.,TRBJ1-2,CASSLFSWVSPAQGYTF,TGTGCCAGCAGCTTATTCTCGTGGGTGAGTCCTGCCCAGGGCTACACCTTC
TRBV5-6,.,.,TRBJ2-1,CASSLASSNEQFF,TGTGCCAGCAGCTTGGCCAGCTCAAATGAGCAGTTCTTC